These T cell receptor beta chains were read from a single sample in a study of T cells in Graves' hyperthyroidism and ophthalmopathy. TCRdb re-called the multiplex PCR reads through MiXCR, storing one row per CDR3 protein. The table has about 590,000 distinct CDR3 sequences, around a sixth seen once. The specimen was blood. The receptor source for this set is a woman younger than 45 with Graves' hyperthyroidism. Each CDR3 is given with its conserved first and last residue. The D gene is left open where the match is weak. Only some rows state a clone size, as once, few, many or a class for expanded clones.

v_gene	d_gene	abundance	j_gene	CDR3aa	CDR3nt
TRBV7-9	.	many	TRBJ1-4	CASSPLTGGNEKLFF	TGTGCCAGCAGCCCCTTGACAGGCGGTAATGAAAAACTGTTTTTT
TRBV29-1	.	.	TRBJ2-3	CSVEGRGGTDTQYF	TGCAGCGTTGAGGGGAGGGGGGGCACAGATACGCAGTATTTT
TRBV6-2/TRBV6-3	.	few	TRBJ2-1	CASLPMSSYNEQFF	TGTGCCAGCTTACCTATGAGCTCCTACAATGAGCAGTTCTTC
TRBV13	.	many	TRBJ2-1	CASSPGTTEVNEQFF	TGTGCCAGCAGCCCCGGGACAACGGAGGTCAATGAGCAGTTCTTC
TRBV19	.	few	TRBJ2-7	CASSIDGRNYEQYF	TGTGCCAGTAGTATAGATGGCAGAAACTACGAGCAGTACTTC
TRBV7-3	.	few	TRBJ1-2	CASSPSRQRWDYGYTF	TGTGCCAGCAGCCCAAGCCGGCAGCGGTGGGACTATGGCTACACCTTC
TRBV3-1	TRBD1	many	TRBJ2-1	CASSQDWLTGKFF	TGTGCCAGCAGCCAAGATTGGTTGACAGGGAAGTTCTTC
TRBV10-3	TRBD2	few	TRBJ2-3	CAISGRLAEFTDTQYF	TGTGCCATCAGCGGCAGACTAGCGGAATTCACAGATACGCAGTATTTT
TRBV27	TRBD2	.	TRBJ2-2	CASRSGGGTGELFF	TGTGCCAGCAGATCGGGGGGGGGCACCGGGGAGCTGTTTTTT
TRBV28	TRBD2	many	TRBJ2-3	CASSYPISLAALNTDTQYF	TGTGCCAGCAGTTACCCCATTAGCCTAGCGGCCCTTAACACAGATACGCAGTATTTT
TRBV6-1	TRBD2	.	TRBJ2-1	CASNPGLAFEQFF	TGTGCCAGCAACCCGGGACTAGCTTTTGAGCAGTTCTTC
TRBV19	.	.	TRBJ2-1	CASSLLAHEQFF	TGTGCCAGTAGTTTACTAGCCCATGAGCAGTTCTTC
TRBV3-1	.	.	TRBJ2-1	CASSQGEVVYNEQFF	TGTGCCAGCAGCCAAGGGGAGGTTGTATACAATGAGCAGTTCTTC
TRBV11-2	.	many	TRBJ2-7	CASSTGLRDYEQYF	TGTGCCAGCAGTACAGGCCTCCGGGACTACGAGCAGTACTTC
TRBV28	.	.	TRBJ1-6	CASSSPKGPDSPLHF	TGTGCCAGCAGTTCCCCCAAGGGCCCGGATTCACCCCTCCACTTT
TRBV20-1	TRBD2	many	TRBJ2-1	CSAIAGVHNEQFF	TGCAGTGCTATAGCGGGAGTACACAATGAGCAGTTCTTC
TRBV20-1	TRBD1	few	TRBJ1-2	CSALQGTDYGYTF	TGCAGTGCCCTCCAGGGGACAGACTATGGCTACACCTTC
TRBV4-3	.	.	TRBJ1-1	CASSQPRQSQAFF	TGCGCCAGCAGCCAACCTAGACAATCTCAGGCTTTCTTT
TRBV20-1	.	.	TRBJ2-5	CSADGLTYQETQYF	TGCAGTGCTGATGGACTGACGTACCAAGAGACCCAGTACTTC
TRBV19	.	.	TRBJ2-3	CASSIGKVLTDTQYF	TGTGCCAGTAGTATCGGGAAGGTACTCACAGATACGCAGTATTTT
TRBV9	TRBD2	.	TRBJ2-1	CASSVLTSGPLSEQFF	TGTGCCAGCAGCGTATTGACTAGCGGGCCGCTCAGTGAGCAGTTCTTC
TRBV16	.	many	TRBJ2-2	CASSLMAFNTGELFF	TGTGCCAGCAGCCTTATGGCGTTTAACACCGGGGAGCTGTTTTTT
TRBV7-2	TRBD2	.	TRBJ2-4	CASSPDMGTSVMYF	TGTGCCAGCAGCCCGGATATGGGGACTAGCGTGATGTACTTC
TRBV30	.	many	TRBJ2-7	CAWSGGYSYEQYF	TGTGCCTGGAGTGGAGGCTACTCCTACGAGCAGTACTTC
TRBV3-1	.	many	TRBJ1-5	CASSQDGRSNRPQHF	TGTGCCAGCAGCCAAGACGGACGGAGCAATCGGCCCCAGCATTTT
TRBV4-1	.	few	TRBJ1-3	CASSQAAGNTIYF	TGCGCCAGCAGCCAGGCAGCTGGAAACACCATATATTTT
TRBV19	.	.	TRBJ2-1	CASHDEGSYNEQFF	TGTGCCAGTCATGATGAAGGTTCCTACAATGAGCAGTTCTTC
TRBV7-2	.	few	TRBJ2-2	CASSLVQRYTRELFF	TGTGCCAGCAGCTTAGTTCAGAGATACACCAGGGAGCTGTTTTTT
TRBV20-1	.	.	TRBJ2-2	CSASDSENGELFF	TGCAGTGCTAGCGACAGTGAAAACGGGGAGCTGTTTTTT
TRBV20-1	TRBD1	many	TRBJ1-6	CSARAGQGNSPLHF	TGCAGTGCTAGAGCCGGACAGGGTAATTCACCCCTCCACTTT
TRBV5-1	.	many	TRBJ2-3	CASHQELTDTQYF	TGCGCCAGCCACCAGGAACTCACAGATACGCAGTATTTT
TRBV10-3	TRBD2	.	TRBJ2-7	CAISESPREGSYEQYF	TGTGCCATCAGTGAGTCGCCGCGGGAGGGCTCCTACGAGCAGTACTTC
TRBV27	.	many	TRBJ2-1	CASSLGQNEQFF	TGTGCCAGCAGTTTAGGGCAAAATGAGCAGTTCTTC
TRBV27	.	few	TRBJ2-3	CASRGNIDYTDTQYF	TGTGCCAGCAGGGGAAATATAGATTACACAGATACGCAGTATTTT